This T cell receptor (beta chain) was identified in a study of beta chain features in type 1 diabetes. Findings and caveats of the study: A closer apparent resemblance between naive, central memory and Treg TCRB repertoires was seen in patients than in healthy donors. TCRB CDR3s from Type 1 diabetes patients were moderately but significantly shorter in all four CD4+ subsets.

Each of the sorted populations had a purity greater than 98%. Every bit of the isolated RNA underwent reverse transcription, so sequencing read expressed TCRB transcripts. Sequencing was performed with immunoSEQ multiplex PCR; in TCRdb, only in-frame clones are kept and a portion is missing. The sample lists some 270,000 clones; roughly a tenth were seen once. This clone occurred a few times. No antigen is known for it. Sequenced material: naive CD4+ T cells from blood. The origin of this receptor is a man aged 25-40 years with type 1 diabetes.

CDR3 in DNA: TGTGCCAGCAGCCCCCGGGACATCTACAATGAGCAGTTCTTC. Amino acids: CASSPRDIYNEQFF. This chain connects TRBV7-9 to TRBJ2-1; D may be TRBD1 (6 bases). V lost 5 bases, J lost 3 bases, and 11 bases lay in between. The CDR3 length is 14 residues. Germline loops: CDR1 SEHNR, CDR2 FQNEAQ (reference sequence).